This TCR beta chain was identified in a study of cytomegalovirus exposure and HLA in healthy donors. Overall study: As an earlier analysis found, some 180 million T cells yielded over 95 million unique TCR beta sequences.

On this clone: The antigen is undetermined.

Unrecorded immune exposure was likely among donors, who were nominally healthy when sampled. The germline gives CDR1 LGHNA, CDR2 YSLEER. The CDR3 has 16 residues. V lost 0 bases to trimming and J lost 6 bases; unmatched junction nucleotides: 6. Both 60 Vbeta primers and 13 Jbeta primers went into the PCR. Clones were sequenced by immunoSEQ multiplex PCR, and TCRdb holds only the in-frame ones, with some missing. The data hold some 150,000 clones, with roughly two thirds observed a single time. The study's findings and limits: Earlier analysis found most TCR beta V segments productive about 90% or about 30% of the time. Reports described diagnosis of cytomegalovirus status by the classifier as highly specific and sensitive.

The sequencing input was PBMCs. The chain is built from TRBV4-3 and TRBJ1-2; 11 nucleotides line up with TRBD1. The sequence was obtained from a woman in her 30s in good health and CMV-seronegative. The CDR3 spells CASSQDRGQGVDGYTF. The CDR3 bases are TGCGCCAGCAGCCAAGATAGGGGACAGGGGGTTGATGGCTACACCTTC.